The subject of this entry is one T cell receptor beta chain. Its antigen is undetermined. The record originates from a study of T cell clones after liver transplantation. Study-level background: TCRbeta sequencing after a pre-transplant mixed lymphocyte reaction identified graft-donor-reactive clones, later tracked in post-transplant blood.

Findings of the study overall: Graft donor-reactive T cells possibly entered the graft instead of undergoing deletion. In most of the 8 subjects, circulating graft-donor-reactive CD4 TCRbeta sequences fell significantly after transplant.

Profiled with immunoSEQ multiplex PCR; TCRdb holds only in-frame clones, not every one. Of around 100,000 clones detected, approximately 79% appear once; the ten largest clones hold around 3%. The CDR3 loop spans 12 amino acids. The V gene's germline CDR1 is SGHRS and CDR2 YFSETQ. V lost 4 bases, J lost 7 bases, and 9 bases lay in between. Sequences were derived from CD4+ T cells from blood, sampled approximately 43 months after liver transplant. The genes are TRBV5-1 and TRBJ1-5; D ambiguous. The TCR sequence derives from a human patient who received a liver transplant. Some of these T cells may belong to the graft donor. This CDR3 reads CASSNPGQPQHF. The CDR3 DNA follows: TGCGCCAGCAGCAACCCCGGGCAGCCCCAGCATTTT.